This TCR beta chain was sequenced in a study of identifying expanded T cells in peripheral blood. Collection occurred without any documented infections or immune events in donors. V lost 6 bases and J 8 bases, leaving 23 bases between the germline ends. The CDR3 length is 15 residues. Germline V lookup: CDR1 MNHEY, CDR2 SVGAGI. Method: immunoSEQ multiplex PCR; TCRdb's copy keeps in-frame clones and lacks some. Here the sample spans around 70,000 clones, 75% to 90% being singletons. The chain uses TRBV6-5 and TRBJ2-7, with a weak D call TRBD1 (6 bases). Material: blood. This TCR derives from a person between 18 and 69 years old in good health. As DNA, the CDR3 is TGTGCCAGCAGCCCCGGGACACTCCATGAGAGGAAGCAGTACTTC. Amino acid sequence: CASSPGTLHERKQYF.